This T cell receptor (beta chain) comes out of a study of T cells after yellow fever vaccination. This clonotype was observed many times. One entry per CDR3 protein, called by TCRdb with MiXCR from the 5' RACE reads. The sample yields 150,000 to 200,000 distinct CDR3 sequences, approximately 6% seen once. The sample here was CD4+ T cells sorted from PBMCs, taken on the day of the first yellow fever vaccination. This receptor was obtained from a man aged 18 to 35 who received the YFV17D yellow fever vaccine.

The CDR3 loop is CASSLQRGRDQETQYF. CDR3 sequence (DNA): TGTGCCAGCTCACTTCAGCGGGGGAGGGACCAAGAGACCCAGTACTTC. V gene TRBV18 combines with J gene TRBJ2-5; 8 bases are shared with TRBD2. Germline V gene lookup returns CDR1 KGHSH and CDR2 LQKENI. This CDR3 comprises 16 residues. Unmatched junction bases numbered 7, after V lost 4 bases and J lost 0 bases.